This T cell receptor (beta chain) comes out of a study of memory B cells and T cells in multiple sclerosis. Produced via immunoSEQ multiplex PCR; TCRdb's table is partial and in-frame only. The table has around 30,000 clones, about 82% seen once. The V end lost 1 base, the J end lost 6 bases, and 9 bases lay between the germline ends. There are 13 residues in the CDR3. CDR1 and CDR2 from the germline V gene are LGHNA and YSLEER. In the case of this clone: Its matching antigen is unknown.

CFSE-dim autoproliferating and CFSE-high non-proliferating T cells from unstimulated culture were sequenced separately. Approximately 5x10^7 CFSE-labeled PBMCs were cultured around seven days unstimulated, then replicate wells were pooled. This chain connects TRBV4-3 to TRBJ1-1; tentatively, D is TRBD1 (5 bases). Sequencing input: PBMCs from blood kept in culture. The receptor's source is a human donor with multiple sclerosis. CDR3 nucleotide sequence: TGCGCCAGCAGCCAAGGAGGCAGGGCTGAAGCTTTCTTT. This gives the protein CASSQGGRAEAFF.